A single sample gave rise to the 19 T cell receptor beta chains below, sequenced in a study of T cells expressing NK-cell markers. After re-calling the 5' RACE reads, TCRdb lists one entry per CDR3 protein, DNA absent. Found here are 250,000 or so distinct CDR3 sequences; the top ten clones hold roughly 4.2%. Sequenced: blood T cells: a sorted CD56 or NKG2C T cell subset, CD4+ or CD8+ T cells, or bulk PBMC T cells (not recorded which). All receptors come from a woman between 18 and 69 years old in good health.

The chain uses TRBV21-1 and TRBJ2-5; no DNA is available, so the TRBD1 call from TCRdb remains unchecked. TRBV21-1 is classified as a pseudogene. The CDR3 spans 13 residues. This chain's CDR3 is CASSKGAQETQYF.

The rearrangement links TRBV5-5 to TRBJ2-1; the TCRdb call, TRBD1, lacks DNA for checking. Germline-derived CDR1 and CDR2 are SGHKS and YYEKEE (reference sequence). The CDR3 consists of 15 residues. The CDR3 sequence: CASSLRDWGYNEQFF.

This chain connects TRBV12-3 or TRBV12-4 to TRBJ2-1; the TRBD2 assignment by TCRdb is unverifiable without DNA. This CDR3 has 15 amino acids. The CDR3 is CASSALAGGLNEQFF.

The chain is built from TRBV12-3 or TRBV12-4 and TRBJ2-3; the TCRdb D gene call, TRBD1, has no DNA to confirm it. This CDR3 spans 15 amino acids. The CDR3 protein is CASSLGSLSTDTQYF.

This chain joins TRBV6-5 and TRBJ2-5; TCRdb reports TRBD1, a call that lacks DNA to check it against. The CDR3 is 14 amino acids. Per germline, CDR1 MNHEY and CDR2 SVGAGI. The CDR3 reads CASSYLQGSETQYF.

This chain joins TRBV20-1 and TRBJ2-1; TCRdb lists TRBD2, though no DNA is available to test this call. This CDR3 has 13 amino acids. Germline V gives CDR1 DFQATT, CDR2 SNEGSKA (reference sequence). CDR3 residues: CSATSGGNNEQFF.

This chain connects TRBV28 to TRBJ2-1; the D call from TCRdb, TRBD1, cannot be confirmed without DNA. The length of the CDR3 is 15 residues. CDR1 is MDHEN, CDR2 SYDVKM, per germline. CDR3 sequence reads: CASSLAGTDYNEQFF.

V is TRBV24-1 and J is TRBJ2-1. Germline assignment: CDR1 KGHDR and CDR2 SFDVKD. The CDR3 runs 13 residues. The CDR3 loop reads CATSDIRVHEQFF.

V is TRBV9 and J is TRBJ1-6. Germline loops: CDR1 SGDLS, CDR2 YYNGEE. The CDR3 covers 17 residues. The chain's CDR3 is CASSVGDTSRRASPLHF.

The chain has TRBV12-3 or TRBV12-4 and TRBJ2-5; the D call of TRBD1 rests on TCRdb alone, since no DNA is present to check it. This CDR3 has 16 residues. The CDR3 protein is CASSKTGPLRGETQYF.

V gene TRBV30 combines with J gene TRBJ2-7. The CDR3 runs 12 residues. Germline lookup yields CDR1 GTSNPN and CDR2 SVGIG (reference sequence). The CDR3 protein is CAWSDTEGEQYF.

This chain links TRBV12-3 or TRBV12-4 with TRBJ1-2; the TRBD1 assignment by TCRdb is unverifiable without DNA. The CDR3 sequence is 15 residues long. The CDR3 sequence: CASSPSGGYIYGYTF.

The chain couples TRBV28 to TRBJ1-5; TCRdb returns TRBD1, unconfirmable since there is no DNA. The CDR3 runs to 15 residues. Germline lookup yields CDR1 MDHEN and CDR2 SYDVKM. CDR3: CASSFIQGTNQPQHF.

V usage is TRBV2 and J usage is TRBJ2-7. Germline-derived CDR1 and CDR2 are SNHLY and FYNNEI. The CDR3 consists of 12 residues. CDR3 protein: CASHRGTYEQYF.

This rearrangement joins TRBV12-3 or TRBV12-4 to TRBJ2-1. The CDR3 runs to 13 residues. The chain's CDR3 is CASSLIQNNEQFF.

V is TRBV20-1 and J is TRBJ2-1; without DNA, the TCRdb call of TRBD2 cannot be checked. The CDR3 sequence is 14 residues long. Looked up from germline, CDR1 is DFQATT and CDR2 is SNEGSKA (reference sequence). CDR3 sequence: CSATPGLLLDEQFF.

The CDR3 here is CASSPLTGNEQFF. The chain carries TRBV18 and TRBJ2-1; the D call from TCRdb, TRBD1, cannot be confirmed without DNA. CDR1 and CDR2 (germline): KGHSH, LQKENI. The CDR3 covers 13 residues.

The chain employs TRBV6-5 and TRBJ2-7. Germline CDR1 is MNHEY and CDR2 is SVGAGI. The CDR3 has 15 residues. The CDR3 is CASSYDGIRPYEQYF.

The V call is TRBV6-5, the J call TRBJ2-1; TCRdb returns TRBD2, unconfirmable since there is no DNA. Germline-derived CDR1 and CDR2 are MNHEY and SVGAGI. The CDR3 totals 17 residues. The CDR3 here is CASSYSNWRGAGNEQFF.